The T cell receptor beta chain under discussion was sequenced for a study of T cell responses to AZD1222 COVID-19 vaccine. Sequencing used immunoSEQ multiplex PCR; TCRdb keeps in-frame clones, though not all of them. Found here are roughly 180,000 clones, around 90% of them singletons; the top ten hold 2.6%. Trimming cost V 3 bases and J 6 bases; bases outside gene matches: 5. Germline CDR1 SGHNT, CDR2 YYREEE (reference sequence). The CDR3 runs to 14 residues. This chain connects TRBV5-4 to TRBJ2-1, with 8 bases fitting TRBD2. The source was peripheral blood, collected on day 0 of AZD1222 vaccination. This TCR came from an adult in good health. In DNA, the CDR3 is TGTGCCAGCAGCTCCGGACTAGCAATCAATGAGCAGTTCTTC. Protein product: CASSSGLAINEQFF.